These 27 T cell receptor beta chains share one sample of origin, sequenced in a study of blood T cell repertoires in COVID-19 (dated by TCRdb to 2019 to 2021). Libraries were built with the immunoSEQ multiplex PCR assay. The clones in this table, taken by TCRdb from immuneACCESS, are in-frame only. Not every clone is retained; where verified, under half of the shortfall comes from an unresolved V gene, and the cause of the rest is unknown. In all, the sample holds approximately 200,000 clones, and roughly 89% of those were seen once. Of the sample, about a tenth is held by the ten largest clones. Sequenced material: PBMCs or T cells enriched from blood (not recorded which). These receptor sequences come from a man aged 18 to 30 with acute COVID-19.

This clone appeared once. The chain uses TRBV29-1 and TRBJ2-5; 8 positions agree with TRBD2. V gave up 7 bases and J gave up 2 bases; unmatched junction bases: 12. Germline loops: CDR1 SQVTM, CDR2 ANQGSEA. The CDR3 totals 15 residues. CDR3 nucleotide sequence: TGCAGCGCCCCACTAGCGGAAAACATACAAGAGACCCAGTACTTC. It encodes CSAPLAENIQETQYF.

This sequence joins TRBV4-2 and TRBJ2-7; maybe TRBD1 (6 bases). The CDR3 extends over 15 amino acids. In germline, CDR1 is LGHNA, CDR2 YNFKEQ. Trimming removed 5 bases from V and 5 bases from J, with 19 bases in between. The chain's CDR3 is CASSTKWTDLDEQYF. For the CDR3, the DNA is TGTGCCAGCAGCACTAAATGGACAGACCTTGACGAGCAGTACTTC.

The J gene is TRBJ1-3, the V gene TRBV4-3, with no clear D. CDR3 size: 16 residues. CDR1 is LGHNA, CDR2 YSLEER, per germline. The V end lost 3 bases, the J end lost 2 bases, and 14 bases lay between the germline ends. The CDR3 DNA follows: TGCGCCAGCAGCCAGGGCTTCAGTGGTACTGGAAACACCATATATTTT. It encodes CASSQGFSGTGNTIYF.

The chain couples TRBV7-9 to TRBJ2-1, with D possibly being TRBD2 (5 bases). Germline CDR1 and CDR2: SEHNR and FQNEAQ (reference sequence). V lost 3 bases and J lost 8, with 8 bases in between. The CDR3 consists of 12 residues. The CDR3 reads CASSFVAYEQFF. The CDR3 DNA reads TGTGCCAGCAGCTTTGTAGCGTATGAGCAGTTCTTC.

The rearrangement uses TRBV7-9 and TRBJ2-2; 8 bases map to TRBD1. The CDR3 runs 15 residues. CDR1 is SEHNR, CDR2 FQNEAQ, per germline (reference sequence). The V and J ends lost 5 bases and 0 bases, in that order; junction bases with no gene match: 2. In DNA, the CDR3 is TGTGCCAGCAGCACGGACAGGGCGAACACCGGGGAGCTGTTTTTT. This sequence encodes CASSTDRANTGELFF.

This clone was observed a few times. This chain links TRBV30 with TRBJ1-1; a weak D match, TRBD1 (6 bases). Trimming pared 5 bases from V and 1 base from J, leaving 11 bases between. Germline CDR1 reads GTSNPN; CDR2 reads SVGIG (reference sequence). This CDR3 contains 13 residues. The CDR3 loop is CAWGRTENTEAFF. The CDR3 bases are TGTGCCTGGGGAAGGACAGAGAACACTGAAGCTTTCTTT. Full variable domain (remainder filled in from reference TRBV30 and TRBJ1-1): SQTIHQWPATLVQPVGSPLSLECTVEGTSNPNLYWYRQAAGRGLQLLFYSVGIGQISSEVPQNLSASRPQDRQFILSSKKLLLSDSGFYLCAWGRTENTEAFFGQGTRLTVV.

This chain connects TRBV25-1 to TRBJ2-5; 8 bases agree with TRBD2. Trimming took 5 bases from V and 4 from J; bases not matched to a gene: 9. This CDR3 has 15 residues. CDR1 and CDR2 (germline): MGHDK, SYGVNS. The CDR3 DNA follows: TGTGCCAGCAGTCCACGCAGCGGGAGCGGAGAGACCCAGTACTTC. Amino acid sequence: CASSPRSGSGETQYF.

The rearrangement links TRBV21-1 to TRBJ1-5; TRBD1, the table's D call, was not compared with the DNA. TRBV21-1 constitutes a pseudogene. The length of the CDR3 is 19 residues. The CDR3 sequence: CASRYSSRGGTGVDQPQHF. The CDR3 DNA follows: TGTGCCAGCAGATACTCCTCCCGAGGCGGGACAGGGGTTGATCAGCCCCAGCATTTT.

V and J are TRBV24-1 and TRBJ2-3; TRBD2 agrees at 12 bases. The CDR3 is 16 amino acids. Trimming took 5 bases from V and 5 from J; bases not matched to a gene: 7. The germline V gene has CDR1 KGHDR and CDR2 SFDVKD. This CDR3 is CATSGRGGLAGDTQYF. In DNA form, the CDR3 reads TGTGCCACCAGTGGGCGCGGGGGACTAGCGGGAGATACGCAGTATTTT.

The chain employs TRBV28 and TRBJ2-5; perhaps TRBD1 as D (6 bases). The V and J ends lost 6 bases and 5 bases respectively, with 13 bases between them. This CDR3 comprises 13 residues. The germline V gene encodes CDR1 MDHEN and CDR2 SYDVKM. The CDR3 bases are TGTGCCAGCAGGGGCTGGGGGCCTGAGACCCAGTACTTC. It encodes CASRGWGPETQYF.

In its sample, this clone was seen once. The rearrangement uses TRBV28 and TRBJ2-7; tentatively, D is TRBD1 (5 bases). This CDR3 comprises 16 residues. Germline values: CDR1 MDHEN, CDR2 SYDVKM. Trimming took off 4 bases at V and 6 bases at J, with 22 bases between the two ends. CDR3 region: CASSSGPRPETAEQYF. CDR3 coding DNA: TGTGCCAGCAGTTCCGGGCCGAGGCCGGAGACAGCCGAGCAGTACTTC.

This clone has more than one count but fewer than ten. The chain carries TRBV16 and TRBJ1-1, with 7 bases lining up with TRBD1. With V trimmed by 3 bases and J by 3 bases, 4 bases remained unmatched. Germline CDR1 and CDR2: KGHSY and FQNENV. The CDR3 extends over 14 amino acids. This chain's CDR3 is CASSQPDRDTEAFF. In DNA form, the CDR3 reads TGTGCCAGCAGCCAGCCTGACAGGGACACTGAAGCTTTCTTT.

This clone was seen only once. The genes are TRBV4-1 and TRBJ2-2; 7 bases are a match to TRBD1. Per germline, CDR1 MGHRA and CDR2 YSYEKL. Germline trimming cut 1 base from V and 1 base from J; bases unmatched to any gene: 6. This CDR3 has 17 residues. In DNA, the CDR3 is TGCGCCAGCAGCCAAGGCCCAGGGGGTAGGAACACCGGGGAGCTGTTTTTT. This encodes CASSQGPGGRNTGELFF.

V gene TRBV11-3 combines with J gene TRBJ2-1; a possible D gene is TRBD2 (6 bases). The length of the CDR3 is 16 residues. From germline, CDR1 is SGHNT and CDR2 YENEEA. V lost 1 base, J lost 1 base, and 11 bases lay in between. The CDR3 region is CASSLGGGTSYNEQFF. The CDR3, as DNA: TGTGCCAGCAGCTTAGGAGGCGGGACTTCCTACAATGAGCAGTTCTTC.

The sample holds one count of this clone. The genes are TRBV28 and TRBJ1-2; 8 bases line up with TRBD1. V was pared by 2 bases and J by 0 bases, with 5 bases of the junction left unmatched. Germline V gene sequence: CDR1 MDHEN, CDR2 SYDVKM. The CDR3 covers 16 residues. CDR3 sequence reads: CASSLLGTGPNYGYTF. The CDR3 nucleotides are TGTGCCAGCAGTTTACTCGGGACAGGACCTAACTATGGCTACACCTTC.

V and J are TRBV4-3 and TRBJ2-1, with TRBD2 identical over 13 bases. Germline CDR1 is LGHNA and CDR2 is YSLEER. V was clipped by 4 bases and J by 4 bases; unmatched bases: 1. The CDR3 runs to 15 residues. The CDR3 region has the DNA TGCGCCAGCAGCCGGGGACTAGCGGGATACAATGAGCAGTTCTTC. This sequence encodes CASSRGLAGYNEQFF.

The chain employs TRBV20-1 and TRBJ1-5; TRBD1 is a possible D gene (6 bases). Trimming cost V 3 bases and J 3 bases, with 18 bases left between them. Germline loops: CDR1 DFQATT, CDR2 SNEGSKA (reference sequence). The CDR3 consists of 16 residues. The CDR3: CSASLITHRDNQPQHF. The CDR3 bases are TGCAGTGCTAGTTTAATAACCCACAGGGACAATCAGCCCCAGCATTTT.

This chain joins TRBV5-1 and TRBJ2-7; 10 bases match TRBD2. Losses at the gene ends were 3 bases for V and 2 bases for J; bases not matched to a gene: 8. From germline, CDR1 is SGHRS and CDR2 YFSETQ. The CDR3 covers 16 residues. The chain's CDR3 is CASSWGSSGRTYEQYF. The CDR3 DNA reads TGCGCCAGCAGCTGGGGATCTAGCGGGAGAACCTACGAGCAGTACTTC.

The chain has TRBV27 and TRBJ2-4; D uncertain. This CDR3 is 12 amino acids long. The germline V gene encodes CDR1 MNHEY and CDR2 SMNVEV (reference sequence). Between the trimmed V and J ends, which lost 9 bases and 0 bases, there was a span of 6 bases. The CDR3 nucleotides read TGTGCCAGTGTACTAGCCAAAAACATTCAGTACTTC. This gives the protein CASVLAKNIQYF.

The chain is built from TRBV19 and TRBJ1-2, with D perhaps TRBD1 (6 bases). Germline CDR1 and CDR2: LNHDA and SQIVND (reference sequence). The CDR3 contains 14 residues. V lost 2 bases and J lost 2, with 9 bases in between. The CDR3 DNA reads TGTGCCAGTAGTATAATGGGGGCGAACTATGGCTACACCTTC. It encodes CASSIMGANYGYTF.

The chain has TRBV29-1 and TRBJ1-1; the D gene is possibly TRBD1 (5 bases). Germline V gene sequence: CDR1 SQVTM, CDR2 ANQGSEA. V was trimmed by 4 bases and J by 2 bases, leaving 11 bases between them. The CDR3 spans 13 residues. The CDR3 region is CSVGWGENTEAFF. Here the CDR3 DNA reads TGCAGCGTTGGGTGGGGGGAAAACACTGAAGCTTTCTTT.

The rearrangement links TRBV18 to TRBJ2-4; D is possibly TRBD2 (6 bases). The germline gives CDR1 KGHSH, CDR2 LQKENI. This CDR3 region has 16 residues. V was trimmed by 1 base and J by 2 bases, leaving 12 bases between them. The CDR3 reads CASSPRGGDPKNIQYF. DNA for the CDR3: TGTGCCAGCTCACCACGGGGAGGTGACCCCAAAAACATTCAGTACTTC.

The rearrangement links TRBV5-6 to TRBJ2-7, with 7 bases that match TRBD2. The CDR3 length is 15 residues. Germline CDR1 reads SGHDT; CDR2 reads YYEEEE. Trimming removed 4 bases from V and 4 bases from J; junction bases left unmatched: 11. The CDR3 DNA reads as TGTGCCAGCAGCCCAGCCGGGACTATAGTATACGAGCAGTACTTC. This sequence encodes CASSPAGTIVYEQYF.

CDR3 region: CAISDSVGSSSGYNEQFF. The CDR3 DNA follows: TGTGCCATCAGTGATAGTGTGGGGAGTAGTAGCGGATACAATGAGCAGTTCTTC. The chain carries TRBV10-3 and TRBJ2-1; a weak D match, TRBD2 (6 bases). The length of the CDR3 is 18 residues. Trimming took 3 bases from V and 4 from J, leaving 22 bases between them. The germline V gene encodes CDR1 ENHRY and CDR2 SYGVKD.

This clone was counted a single time. CDR3 protein: CASSPGVSQETQYF. The CDR3 DNA is TGTGCCAGCTCACCCGGGGTTTCCCAAGAGACCCAGTACTTC. This chain joins TRBV18 and TRBJ2-5; possible D gene TRBD2, 5 bases. Trimming took off 3 bases at V and 1 base at J, with 9 bases between the two ends. This CDR3 comprises 14 residues. CDR1 is KGHSH and CDR2 is LQKENI in the germline V gene.

The chain joins TRBV2 to TRBJ1-1; TRBD1 agrees at 7 bases. The germline gives CDR1 SNHLY, CDR2 FYNNEI. This CDR3 is built from 14 residues. V dropped 6 bases and J dropped 0; count of bases not matched to a gene: 4. CDR3 region: CASRDRFMNTEAFF. CDR3 nucleotide sequence: TGTGCCAGCAGGGACAGGTTCATGAACACTGAAGCTTTCTTT.

The CDR3 loop is CASRAIAGGPLQYF. CDR3 bases: TGTGCCAGCAGAGCTATAGCGGGAGGACCTCTTCAGTACTTC. V is TRBV2 and J is TRBJ2-4; 10 nucleotides match TRBD2. This CDR3 is built from 14 residues. Germline V gives CDR1 SNHLY, CDR2 FYNNEI. Trimming removed 6 bases from V and 11 bases from J; junction bases left unmatched: 10.